These T cell receptor beta chains were read from a single sample in a study of CD8 T cells in Susac syndrome. TCRdb re-analysed the immunoSEQ multiplex PCR reads in MiXCR, keeping a single row per CDR3 protein. The data show roughly 100,000 distinct CDR3 sequences, around 94% seen once. Sample: CD4+ T cells from PBMCs. Receptors were obtained from a human donor with Susac syndrome. Each CDR3 is given with its conserved first and last residue. A D gene is named only where the DNA matches it firmly. Some rows have no size entry. The others give once, few or many, or a class for an expanded clone.

cdr3_length,d_call,j_call,clone_size,v_call,cdr3_aa,cdr3_nt
16,TRBD2,TRBJ2-3,-,TRBV4-3,CASSQEGAGLGDTQYF,TGCGCCAGCAGCCAAGAAGGAGCGGGGTTGGGTGATACGCAGTATTTT
15,TRBD1,TRBJ2-5,-,TRBV4-1,CASSQGRQGEKTQYF,TGCGCCAGCAGCCAGGGGAGACAGGGAGAGAAGACCCAGTACTTC
15,TRBD1,TRBJ2-7,-,TRBV13,CASSLGSGQGYEQYF,TGTGCCAGCAGCTTAGGGTCTGGACAGGGCTACGAGCAGTACTTC
13,TRBD1,TRBJ1-4,-,TRBV29-1,CSGRGTGGEKLFF,TGCAGCGGCCGGGGGACAGGGGGTGAAAAACTGTTTTTT
14,-,TRBJ1-4,-,TRBV30,CACYPGTGKEKLFF,TGTGCCTGCTATCCCGGAACAGGGAAAGAAAAACTGTTTTTT
16,-,TRBJ2-2,-,TRBV5-1,CASSLGQAQLAGELFF,TGCGCCAGCAGCTTGGGACAGGCACAGCTGGCCGGGGAGCTGTTTTTT
16,TRBD2,TRBJ2-1,-,TRBV10-3,CATSALLAGGGYEQFF,TGTGCCACGTCGGCCCTACTAGCGGGGGGTGGATATGAGCAGTTCTTC
13,-,TRBJ1-6,-,TRBV27,CASSWEGNSPLHF,TGTGCCAGCAGTTGGGAGGGGAATTCACCCCTCCACTTT
16,TRBD1,TRBJ2-5,-,TRBV4-1,CASSQTPGGTSETQYF,TGCGCCAGCAGCCAAACGCCAGGGGGCACGTCAGAGACCCAGTACTTC
16,-,TRBJ2-2,-,TRBV7-9,CASTQRAASNTGELFF,TGTGCCAGCACTCAGAGGGCAGCCTCGAACACCGGGGAGCTGTTTTTT
12,-,TRBJ2-3,-,TRBV28,CASSPSADTQYF,TGTGCCAGCAGTCCCAGTGCGGATACGCAGTATTTT
12,-,TRBJ1-2,-,TRBV29-1,CSVESYGNGYTF,TGCAGCGTTGAAAGTTATGGCAATGGCTACACCTTC
13,-,TRBJ2-7,once,TRBV24-1,CATSTQGLYEQYF,TGTGCCACCAGTACGCAGGGTCTATACGAGCAGTACTTC
14,TRBD1,TRBJ2-7,-,TRBV5-1,CASSYRDRSYEQYF,TGCGCCAGCAGCTACCGGGACAGGTCCTACGAGCAGTACTTC
15,TRBD2,TRBJ2-1,-,TRBV9,CASSVVRGDPKGRFF,TGTGCCAGCAGCGTAGTACGGGGGGACCCCAAAGGCCGGTTCTTC
14,-,TRBJ1-6,once,TRBV18,CASSRTDSFSPLHF,TGTGCCAGCTCACGGACAGACTCCTTCTCACCCCTCCACTTT
14,-,TRBJ1-6,-,TRBV21-1,CASSKGPKASPLHF,TGTGCCAGCAGCAAGGGACCTAAGGCTTCACCCCTCCACTTT